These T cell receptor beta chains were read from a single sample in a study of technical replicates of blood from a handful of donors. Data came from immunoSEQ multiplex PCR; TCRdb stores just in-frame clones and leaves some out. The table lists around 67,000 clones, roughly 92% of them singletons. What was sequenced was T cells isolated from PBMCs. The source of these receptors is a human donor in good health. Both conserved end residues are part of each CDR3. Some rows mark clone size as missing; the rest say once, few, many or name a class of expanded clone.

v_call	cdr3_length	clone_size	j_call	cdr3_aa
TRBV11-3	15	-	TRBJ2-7	CASSSGVSGRDEQYF
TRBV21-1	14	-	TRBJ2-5	CASSRETRQETQYF
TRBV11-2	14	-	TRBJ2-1	CASSLGSSGTEQFF
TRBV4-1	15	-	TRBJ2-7	CASSPQASGTYEQYF
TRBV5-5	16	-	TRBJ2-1	CASSLPARLAGDEQFF
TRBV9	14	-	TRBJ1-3	CASSASGSGNTIYF
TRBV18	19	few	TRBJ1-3	CASSQKFRAAGLSGNTIYF
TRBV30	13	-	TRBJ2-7	CAWLAGASYEQYF
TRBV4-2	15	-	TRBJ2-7	CASSRGSGSSYEQYF
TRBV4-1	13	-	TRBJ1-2	CASSLVEGQALTF
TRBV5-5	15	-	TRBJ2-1	CASSFGQVVLPEQFF
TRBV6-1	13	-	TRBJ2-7	CASSLTDSYEQYF
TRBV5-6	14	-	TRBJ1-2	CASSPVPGDYGYTF
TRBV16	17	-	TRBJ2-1	CASFQQGRASGNDEQFF
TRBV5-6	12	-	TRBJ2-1	CASSWTDNEQFF
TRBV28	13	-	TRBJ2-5	CASSLDVQETQYF
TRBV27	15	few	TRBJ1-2	CASSPMGQTNYGYTF
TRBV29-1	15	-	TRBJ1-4	CSVALAGWTPEKLFF
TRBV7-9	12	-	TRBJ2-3	CASTGAGDTQYF
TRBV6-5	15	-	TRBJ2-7	CASSYSEQGAYEQYF
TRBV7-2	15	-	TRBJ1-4	CASSLALGQGEKLFF
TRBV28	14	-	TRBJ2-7	CASKPGPFLYEQYF
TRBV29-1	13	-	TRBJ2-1	CSGGGGSTDEQFF
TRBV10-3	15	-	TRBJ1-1	CAISHSKYTNTEAFF
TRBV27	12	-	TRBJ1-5	CASSSRGEPQHF
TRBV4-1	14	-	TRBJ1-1	CASSQGTANTEAFF
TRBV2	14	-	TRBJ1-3	CASSEPGSGNTIYF
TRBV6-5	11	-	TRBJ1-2	CASTGGDGYTF
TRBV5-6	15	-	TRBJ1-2	CASSLIWDRNYGYTF
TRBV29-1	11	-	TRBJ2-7	CSVEHSYEQYF
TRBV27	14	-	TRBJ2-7	CASSFDRGRTEQYF
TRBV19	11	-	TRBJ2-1	CASYRYYEQFF
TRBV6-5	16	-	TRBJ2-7	CASSYSAGERGYEQYF
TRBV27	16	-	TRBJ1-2	CASSLSNPSGGNGYTF
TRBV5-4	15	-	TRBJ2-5	CASSLTGLAKETQYF
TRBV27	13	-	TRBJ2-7	CASSSVPPYEQYF
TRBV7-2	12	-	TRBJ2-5	CASSLGLGTQYF
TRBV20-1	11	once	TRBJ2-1	CSASRDYEQFF
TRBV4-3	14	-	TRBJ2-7	CASSHRDRDYEQYF
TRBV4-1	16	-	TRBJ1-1	CASSQPGRKKDTEAFF
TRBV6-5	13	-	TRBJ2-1	CASSYNIDNEQFF
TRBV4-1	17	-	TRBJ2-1	CASSQVYGTSTNNEQFF
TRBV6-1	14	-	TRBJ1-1	CASVWDRVNTEAFF
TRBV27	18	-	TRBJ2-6	CASSLSAGDPSGANVLTF
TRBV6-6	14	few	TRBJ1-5	CASSLGQGRKPQHF
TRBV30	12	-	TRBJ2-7	CAFSGLGYEQYF
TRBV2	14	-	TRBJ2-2	CASRALAPTGELFF
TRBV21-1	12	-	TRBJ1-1	CASSKADTEAFF
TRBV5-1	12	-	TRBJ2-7	CASSRGSYEQYF
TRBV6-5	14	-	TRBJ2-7	CASSLGLRSYEQYF
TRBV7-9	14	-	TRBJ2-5	CASSPTLQGETQYF
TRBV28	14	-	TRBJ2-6	CASSLAGGANVLTF
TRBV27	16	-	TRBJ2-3	CASNKDRGLGTDTQYF
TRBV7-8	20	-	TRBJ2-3	CASSRPGTGTSGTVTDTQYF
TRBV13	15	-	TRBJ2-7	CASSATGTRAYEQYF